What follows are 31 T cell receptor beta chains derived from one specimen sequenced in a study of cytomegalovirus exposure and HLA in healthy donors. Vbeta (60) and Jbeta (13) primers were used in the PCR. Clones were read by immunoSEQ multiplex PCR, and TCRdb kept only the in-frame ones, dropping some. The table includes around 130,000 clones, approximately 57% detected once. Sequencing was carried out using PBMCs. The receptors here all came from a male donor in good health and CMV-seronegative.

The gene calls are TRBV5-4 and TRBJ2-1; D unclear. CDR1 and CDR2 (germline): SGHNT, YYREEE (reference sequence). CDR3 length equals 11 residues. V was pared by 2 bases and J by 6 bases, with 3 bases between. CDR3 DNA: TGTGCCAGCAGCTTCATCAATGAGCAGTTCTTC. Its protein product is CASSFINEQFF.

The chain has TRBV7-9 and TRBJ1-4; 9 bases match TRBD1. Germline V lookup: CDR1 SEHNR, CDR2 FQNEAQ (reference sequence). V was clipped by 5 bases and J by 8 bases; unmatched bases: 12. This CDR3 is built from 16 residues. DNA of the CDR3: TGTGCCAGCAGCCAAGCCTACAGGGGGCGAAGGGAAAAACTGTTTTTT. Amino acids: CASSQAYRGRREKLFF.

The rearrangement joins TRBV4-3 to TRBJ2-3, with D maybe TRBD1 (6 bases). Trimming took off 0 bases at V and 2 bases at J, with 27 bases between the two ends. The V gene's germline CDR1 is LGHNA and CDR2 YSLEER. This CDR3 is 21 amino acids long. DNA for the CDR3: TGCGCCAGCAGCCAAGACCTAAGGACAGACCACGCGCCCCTTAACACAGATACGCAGTATTTT. Protein: CASSQDLRTDHAPLNTDTQYF.

The rearrangement joins TRBV4-3 to TRBJ2-7; 8 bases agree with TRBD1. The CDR3 has 13 residues. CDR1 is LGHNA and CDR2 is YSLEER in the germline V gene. V lost 3 bases to trimming and J lost 5 bases; unmatched junction nucleotides: 3. CDR3 in amino acids: CASSQTGVHEQYF. The CDR3 bases are TGCGCCAGCAGCCAGACAGGGGTGCACGAGCAGTACTTC.

In this sample, this clone turned up once. CDR3 nucleotide sequence: TGTGCCAGCAGCAATAACCCCTGGGGCTCGGAGACCCAGTACTTC. Translating it yields CASSNNPWGSETQYF. The chain recombines TRBV11-2 with TRBJ2-5; possibly TRBD1 for D (5 bases). Germline CDR1 reads SGHAT; CDR2 reads FQNNGV. CDR3 length equals 15 residues. Trimming took 5 bases from V and 5 from J, leaving 18 bases between them.

This clone showed up just a few times. The rearrangement links TRBV19 to TRBJ1-2, with a weak D call TRBD1 (6 bases). The germline V and J ends were trimmed by 7 bases and 3 bases, with 21 bases remaining between them. From germline, CDR1 is LNHDA and CDR2 SQIVND (reference sequence). This CDR3 comprises 16 residues. The CDR3 region has the DNA TGTGCCAGTACCCCCCCCAGTGGCAGGGGCGACTATGGCTACACCTTC. It translates to CASTPPSGRGDYGYTF.

Of note for this clone: Within the sample, other DNA sequences also encode this same CDR3. CDR3 in amino acids: CASSGQGRSYEQYF. CDR3 coding DNA: TGCGCCAGCAGTGGCCAGGGCCGGTCCTACGAGCAGTACTTC. The V and J genes are TRBV5-1 and TRBJ2-7, with TRBD1 as a possible D gene (5 bases). The CDR3 spans 14 residues. V was pared by 5 bases and J by 1 base, with 13 bases between. The germline CDR1 and CDR2 sequences are SGHRS and YFSETQ.

This clone was detected a few times. The CDR3 DNA reads TGTGCCAGCAGCGTAGTGGGAGAGGATGAAAAACTGTTTTTT. It codes for CASSVVGEDEKLFF. J is TRBJ1-4 and V is TRBV9; no reliable D call. CDR1 is SGDLS and CDR2 is YYNGEE in the germline V gene. The CDR3 contains 14 residues. The V end lost 0 bases, the J end lost 6 bases, and 9 bases lay between the germline ends.

The table lists this clone with a few counts. V gene TRBV11-2 combines with J gene TRBJ2-1; 10 nucleotides line up with TRBD2. In germline, CDR1 is SGHAT, CDR2 FQNNGV. With V trimmed by 5 bases and J by 3 bases, 4 bases remained unmatched. The CDR3 runs 15 residues. This CDR3 reads CASSLTSGVYNEQFF. The CDR3 bases are TGTGCCAGCAGCCTTACTAGCGGGGTCTACAATGAGCAGTTCTTC.

This chain joins TRBV6-5 and TRBJ2-7; unclear D gene. The CDR3 is 14 amino acids. Trimming removed 2 bases from V and 3 bases from J, with 11 bases in between. The germline gives CDR1 MNHEY, CDR2 SVGAGI. The CDR3 is CASSYSVPNYEQYF. The CDR3 nucleotides are TGTGCCAGCAGTTACAGCGTCCCAAACTACGAGCAGTACTTC.

The rearrangement uses TRBV15 and TRBJ2-3; 8 bases agree with TRBD1. The CDR3 sequence is 16 residues long. Trimming removed 0 bases from V and 3 bases from J; junction bases left unmatched: 5. The germline CDR1 and CDR2 sequences are LNHNV and YYDKDF (reference sequence). CDR3 loop: CATSRDGRGLTDTQYF. CDR3 DNA: TGTGCCACCAGCAGAGACGGCAGGGGGCTGACAGATACGCAGTATTTT. Supplemented by reference TRBV15 and TRBJ2-3, the full variable domain reads DAMVIQNPRYQVTQFGKPVTLSCSQTLNHNVMYWYQQKSSQAPKLLFHYYDKDFNNEADTPDNFQSRRPNTSFCFLDIRSPGLGDTAMYLCATSRDGRGLTDTQYFGPGTRLTVL.

The chain recombines TRBV27 with TRBJ1-4; possible D gene TRBD1, 5 bases. This CDR3 spans 13 amino acids. Trimming removed 8 bases at V and 5 bases at J, with 12 bases between. Germline CDR1 is MNHEY and CDR2 is SMNVEV (reference sequence). CDR3 residues: CASLGHNNEKLFF. DNA for the CDR3: TGTGCCAGCCTCGGACACAACAATGAAAAACTGTTTTTT.

The chain has TRBV7-6 and TRBJ1-3; 7 nucleotides line up with TRBD1. V was clipped by 4 bases and J by 0 bases; unmatched bases: 9. CDR1 SGHVS and CDR2 FNYEAQ come from the germline V gene. There are 17 residues in the CDR3. This CDR3 reads CASSSPTGMNSGNTIYF. As DNA, the CDR3 is TGTGCCAGCAGCTCCCCGACAGGGATGAACTCTGGAAACACCATATATTTT.

This clone came up a few times. The chain carries TRBV6-6 and TRBJ2-1; D unclear. This CDR3 comprises 13 residues. Germline values: CDR1 MNHNY, CDR2 SVGAGI (reference sequence). V was clipped by 2 bases and J by 15 bases, with 17 bases between them. In DNA form, the CDR3 reads TGTGCCAGCAGTTACGACCAAAGTGAGCTAGGGTTCTTC. Residues: CASSYDQSELGFF.

This clone was found once. The rearrangement links TRBV11-2 to TRBJ1-5, with D maybe TRBD1 (5 bases). Trimming removed 7 bases at V and 7 bases at J, with 20 bases between. This CDR3 is 15 amino acids long. Germline V gives CDR1 SGHAT, CDR2 FQNNGV. The CDR3 bases are TGTGCCAGCACCCCCGGGTCGGGGGGAGGCCAGCCCCAGCATTTT. It codes for CASTPGSGGGQPQHF.

This rearrangement joins TRBV6-4 to TRBJ2-3; 11 nucleotides match TRBD2. This CDR3 comprises 15 residues. Trimming removed 6 bases from V and 5 bases from J; junction bases left unmatched: 7. Germline loops: CDR1 MRHNA, CDR2 SNTAGT. The CDR3 DNA is TGTGCCAGCAGCCTTAGCGGGGGGGCAGGAGATACGCAGTATTTT. Translating gives CASSLSGGAGDTQYF.

This chain connects TRBV10-1 to TRBJ2-2; 9 bases are shared with TRBD1. Germline V gene sequence: CDR1 WNHNN, CDR2 SYGVQD (reference sequence). The J segment lost 4 bases and the V segment lost 4 bases, leaving 4 bases of the junction unmatched. The CDR3 extends over 15 amino acids. The CDR3 here is CASSGGTGFTGELFF. The DNA for the CDR3 is TGCGCCAGCAGTGGCGGGACAGGGTTCACCGGGGAGCTGTTTTTT.

This clone was seen only once. The V gene is TRBV11-1, the J gene TRBJ1-1; D ambiguous. This CDR3 has 14 amino acids. The V gene's germline CDR1 is SGHAT and CDR2 FQDESV (reference sequence). Trimming shortened V by 4 bases and J by 1 base, and 10 bases separated the two germline ends. The CDR3 DNA follows: TGTGCCAGCAGCTCGAGGGAATCGAACACTGAAGCTTTCTTT. Protein sequence: CASSSRESNTEAFF.

This clone was picked up one time. The chain combines TRBV18 with TRBJ2-7; 8 nucleotides line up with TRBD2. This CDR3 comprises 17 residues. Germline V gene lookup returns CDR1 KGHSH and CDR2 LQKENI. Unmatched junction bases numbered 11, after V lost 0 bases and J lost 4 bases. The CDR3 region is CASSPPAGGGSQYEQYF. The CDR3, as DNA: TGTGCCAGCTCACCACCTGCCGGGGGGGGGAGTCAGTACGAGCAGTACTTC. Combining the CDR3 with reference TRBV18 and TRBJ2-7 gives the whole variable domain NAGVMQNPRHLVRRRGQEARLRCSPMKGHSHVYWYRQLPEEGLKFMVYLQKENIIDESGMPKERFSAEFPKEGPSILRIQQVVRGDSAAYFCASSPPAGGGSQYEQYFGPGTRLTVT.

V and J are TRBV7-3 and TRBJ2-5; a weak D match, TRBD2 (7 bases). V was trimmed by 2 bases and J by 5 bases, leaving 15 bases between them. CDR1 is SGHTA, CDR2 FQGTGA, per germline. This CDR3 contains 15 residues. CDR3 nucleotides: TGTGCCAGCAGCTTACTACGGGGGGCCCAGGAGACCCAGTACTTC. It yields the protein CASSLLRGAQETQYF.

The rearrangement uses TRBV28 and TRBJ1-2, with D possibly TRBD1 on 6 matching bases. V lost 3 bases, J lost 2 bases, and 7 bases lay in between. The length of the CDR3 is 13 residues. CDR1 and CDR2 (germline): MDHEN, SYDVKM. The CDR3 reads CASSFGQNYGYTF. CDR3 in DNA: TGTGCCAGCAGTTTCGGACAGAACTATGGCTACACCTTC.

The chain is built from TRBV30 and TRBJ2-5; a possible D gene is TRBD1 (6 bases). V gave up 3 bases and J gave up 8 bases, with 16 bases separating them. Germline assignment: CDR1 GTSNPN and CDR2 SVGIG (reference sequence). The CDR3 consists of 13 residues. This chain's CDR3 is CAWSGRGPSTQYF. The DNA for the CDR3 is TGTGCCTGGAGCGGCAGGGGCCCAAGTACCCAGTACTTC.

CDR3 bases: TGTGCCAGCAGTTTTAGCCCATATAGCAATCAGCCCCAGCATTTT. This encodes CASSFSPYSNQPQHF. The V gene is TRBV28, the J gene TRBJ1-5, with D unresolved. The ends were cut back, 3 bases at V and 0 bases at J, with 9 bases in the middle. CDR3 length: 15 amino acids. CDR1 MDHEN and CDR2 SYDVKM come from the germline V gene.

The V gene is TRBV14, the J gene TRBJ1-2; D call uncertain. Trimming pared 0 bases from V and 6 bases from J, leaving 14 bases between. Germline V gene sequence: CDR1 SGHDN, CDR2 FVKESK. The CDR3 spans 15 residues. The chain's CDR3 is CASSQDRRGWDGYTF. The CDR3 DNA follows: TGTGCCAGCAGCCAAGATCGTCGGGGTTGGGATGGCTACACCTTC.

This chain connects TRBV14 to TRBJ1-1; TRBD1 matches at 8 bases. The CDR3 is made up of 15 amino acids. The trim removed 2 bases at V and 5 bases at J, leaving 7 bases unmatched. In germline, CDR1 is SGHDN, CDR2 FVKESK. This chain's CDR3 is CASSQLGQARTEAFF. CDR3 nucleotides: TGTGCCAGCAGCCAATTGGGACAGGCGAGAACTGAAGCTTTCTTT.

This clone appeared a few times. The chain uses TRBV14 and TRBJ2-7; 8 nucleotides align to TRBD1. The length of the CDR3 is 13 residues. V gave up 8 bases and J gave up 7 bases; unmatched junction bases: 10. Germline loops: CDR1 SGHDN, CDR2 FVKESK. The CDR3 nucleotides read TGTGCCAGCGCGGACAGGGTAATTGGGGAGCAGTACTTC. Protein product: CASADRVIGEQYF. The full variable domain, rest sourced from reference TRBV14 and TRBJ2-7, is EAGVTQFPSHSVIEKGQTVTLRCDPISGHDNLYWYRRVMGKEIKFLLHFVKESKQDESGMPNNRFLAERTGGTYSTLKVQPAELEDSGVYFCASADRVIGEQYFGPGTRLTVT.

This clone was observed a single time. This sequence joins TRBV2 and TRBJ2-2, with a weak D call TRBD1 (6 bases). V was cut by 6 bases and J by 6 bases, with 8 bases left in between. The CDR3 is 12 residues long. Germline V lookup: CDR1 SNHLY, CDR2 FYNNEI. CDR3: CASSTGSGELFF. The CDR3 nucleotides are TGTGCCAGCAGCACAGGGTCCGGGGAGCTGTTTTTT. Variable domain in full (rest from reference TRBV2 and TRBJ2-2): EPEVTQTPSHQVTQMGQEVILRCVPISNHLYFYWYRQILGQKVEFLVSFYNNEISEKSEIFDDQFSVERPDGSNFTLKIRSTKLEDSAMYFCASSTGSGELFFGEGSRLTVL.

To note about this clone: One junction end does not reproduce the germline sequence, and a read error may be involved. The chain joins TRBV5-1 to TRBJ1-2, with D possibly matching TRBD1 (6 bases). Germline V gene data show CDR1 as SGHRS and CDR2 as YFSETQ. The CDR3 is made up of 14 amino acids. As DNA, the CDR3 is TGCGCCAGCAGCTTGGTTCCAGGGGACTATGGCTACCCCTTC. This sequence encodes CASSLVPGDYGYPF. Drawing the rest from reference TRBV5-1 and TRBJ1-2, the complete variable domain is KAGVTQTPRYLIKTRGQQVTLSCSPISGHRSVSWYQQTPGQGLQFLFEYFSETQRNKGNFPGRFSGRQFSNSRSEMNVSTLELGDSALYLCASSLVPGDYGYPFGSGTRLTVV.

The rearrangement joins TRBV27 to TRBJ2-7, with D unclear. V was shortened by 0 bases and J by 3 bases, with 15 bases between the two germline ends. Germline assignment: CDR1 MNHEY and CDR2 SMNVEV (reference sequence). The CDR3 sequence is 16 residues long. CDR3 sequence reads: CASSLSLAFRHYEQYF. The CDR3 DNA sequence: TGTGCCAGCAGTTTATCCCTTGCCTTTAGACACTACGAGCAGTACTTC.

The chain couples TRBV7-3 to TRBJ2-3; a weak D match, TRBD2 (6 bases). The CDR3 covers 14 residues. Trimming took off 5 bases at V and 2 bases at J, with 11 bases between the two ends. From germline, CDR1 is SGHTA and CDR2 FQGTGA. CDR3 amino acids: CASSRAGATDTQYF. CDR3 DNA sequence: TGTGCCAGCAGCCGAGCGGGTGCCACAGATACGCAGTATTTT.

J is TRBJ1-1 and V is TRBV4-1; 9 nucleotides align to TRBD1. Germline assignment: CDR1 MGHRA and CDR2 YSYEKL. This CDR3 has 14 amino acids. V was pared by 3 bases and J by 4 bases, with 3 bases of the junction left unmatched. CDR3 sequence reads: CASSQVTGGTEAFF. In DNA, the CDR3 is TGCGCCAGCAGCCAGGTGACAGGGGGCACTGAAGCTTTCTTT.